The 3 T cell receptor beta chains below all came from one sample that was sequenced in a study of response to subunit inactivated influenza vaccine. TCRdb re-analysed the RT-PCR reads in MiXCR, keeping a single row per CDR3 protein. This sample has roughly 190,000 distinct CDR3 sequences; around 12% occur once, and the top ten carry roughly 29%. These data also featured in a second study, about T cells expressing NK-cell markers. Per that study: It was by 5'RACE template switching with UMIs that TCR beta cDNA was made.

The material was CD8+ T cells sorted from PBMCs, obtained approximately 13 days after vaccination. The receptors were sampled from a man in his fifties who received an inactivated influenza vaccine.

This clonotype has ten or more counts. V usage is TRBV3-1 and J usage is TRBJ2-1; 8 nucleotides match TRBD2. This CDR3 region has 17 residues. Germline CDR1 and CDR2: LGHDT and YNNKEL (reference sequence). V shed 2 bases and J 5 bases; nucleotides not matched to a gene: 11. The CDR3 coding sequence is TGTGCCAGCAGCCAACCGGGACTAGGTAGGGGAGACAATGAGCAGTTCTTC. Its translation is CASSQPGLGRGDNEQFF.

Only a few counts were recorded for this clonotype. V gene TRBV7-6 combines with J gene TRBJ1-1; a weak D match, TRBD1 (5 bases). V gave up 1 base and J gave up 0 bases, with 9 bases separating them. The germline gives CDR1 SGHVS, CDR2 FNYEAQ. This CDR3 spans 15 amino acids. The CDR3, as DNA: TGTGCCAGCAGCTTAGGGCAGGACATGAACACTGAAGCTTTCTTT. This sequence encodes CASSLGQDMNTEAFF.

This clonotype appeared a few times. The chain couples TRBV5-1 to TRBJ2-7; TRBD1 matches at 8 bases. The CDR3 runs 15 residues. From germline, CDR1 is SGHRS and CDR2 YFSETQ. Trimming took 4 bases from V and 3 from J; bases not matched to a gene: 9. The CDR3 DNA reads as TGCGCCAGCAGCGCCCCGACAGGGGCTTACTACGAGCAGTACTTC. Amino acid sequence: CASSAPTGAYYEQYF. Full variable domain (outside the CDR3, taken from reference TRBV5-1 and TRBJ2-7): KAGVTQTPRYLIKTRGQQVTLSCSPISGHRSVSWYQQTPGQGLQFLFEYFSETQRNKGNFPGRFSGRQFSNSRSEMNVSTLELGDSALYLCASSAPTGAYYEQYFGPGTRLTVT.